This passage covers 19 T cell receptor beta chains from one sample sequenced in a study of shared clonotypes between healthy human individuals. Produced via immunoSEQ multiplex PCR; TCRdb's table is partial and in-frame only. The table records millions of clones, 85% to 95% of them present only once. The specimen sequenced was naive CD4+ T cells sorted from blood. Subset denoted: CD45RA+ positively selected. Source of these receptors: a man younger than 35 in good health.

This chain uses TRBV18 with TRBJ2-4; 12 bases fit TRBD2. Trimming at V came to 0 bases and at J to 0 bases, leaving 6 bases not matched to a gene. Per germline, CDR1 KGHSH and CDR2 LQKENI. The CDR3 is 19 residues long. The CDR3 protein is CASSPPTSGSMGAKNIQYF. In DNA form, the CDR3 reads TGTGCCAGCTCACCACCGACTAGCGGGAGCATGGGAGCCAAAAACATTCAGTACTTC.

V gene TRBV25-1 combines with J gene TRBJ2-1, with 12 bases that match TRBD2. CDR1 is MGHDK, CDR2 SYGVNS, per germline. The CDR3 has 14 amino acids. Trimming removed 4 bases from V and 7 bases from J; junction bases left unmatched: 2. The CDR3, as DNA: TGTGCCAGCAGTGGACTAGCGGGAGCTAATGAGCAGTTCTTC. It encodes CASSGLAGANEQFF. Full variable domain (rest looked up from reference TRBV25-1 and TRBJ2-1): EADIYQTPRYLVIGTGKKITLECSQTMGHDKMYWYQQDPGMELHLIHYSYGVNSTEKGDLSSESTVSRIRTEHFPLTLESARPSHTSQYLCASSGLAGANEQFFGPGTRLTVL.

The J gene is TRBJ2-7, the V gene TRBV6-6; a weak D match, TRBD1 (5 bases). The V gene lost 7 bases and the J gene lost 0 bases, with 13 bases spanning the gap. Germline V lookup: CDR1 MNHNY, CDR2 SVGAGI (reference sequence). CDR3 size: 14 residues. CDR3 region: CASIGDRSSYEQYF. Written as DNA, the CDR3 is TGTGCCAGCATCGGTGACAGAAGCTCCTACGAGCAGTACTTC.

The CDR3 spells CASSTGGTYNSPLHF. CDR3 in DNA: TGTGCCAGCAGTACCGGAGGGACCTATAATTCACCCCTCCACTTT. This rearrangement joins TRBV6-5 to TRBJ1-6; D remains unclear. Germline CDR1 MNHEY, CDR2 SVGAGI. CDR3 length equals 15 residues. V was trimmed by 5 bases and J by 2 bases, leaving 10 bases between them.

This clone was seen once. This chain uses TRBV7-9 with TRBJ1-5; 7 nucleotides match TRBD1. The CDR3 runs 14 residues. V shed 4 bases and J 3 bases; nucleotides not matched to a gene: 3. Germline lookup yields CDR1 SEHNR and CDR2 FQNEAQ (reference sequence). CDR3 nucleotide sequence: TGTGCCAGCAGCTATACAGGGGTCAATCAGCCCCAGCATTTT. Translation: CASSYTGVNQPQHF. Using reference TRBV7-9 and TRBJ1-5 for the parts outside the CDR3, the full variable domain is DTGVSQNPRHKITKRGQNVTFRCDPISEHNRLYWYRQTLGQGPEFLTYFQNEAQLEKSRLLSDRFSAERPKGSFSTLEIQRTEQGDSAMYLCASSYTGVNQPQHFGDGTRLSIL.

In its sample, this clone was seen once. This chain connects TRBV23-1 to TRBJ2-5; D is perhaps TRBD1 (5 bases). TRBV23-1 is assigned to the ORF class and has an uncertain function. Trimming left V 0 bases short and J 2 bases short, with 13 bases between. The CDR3 has 16 amino acids. DNA for the CDR3: TGCGCCAGCAGTCAATCCGGCGCAGGGTGGCAAGAGACCCAGTACTTC. It specifies CASSQSGAGWQETQYF.

The gene calls are TRBV7-2 and TRBJ2-1, with 7 bases that match TRBD2. The J segment lost 1 base and the V segment lost 2 bases, leaving 5 bases of the junction unmatched. CDR1 is SGHTA and CDR2 is FQGNSA in the germline V gene. There are 16 residues in the CDR3. The CDR3 sequence: CASSLLAGRSYNEQFF. As DNA, the CDR3 is TGTGCCAGCAGCTTATTAGCGGGTAGGTCCTACAATGAGCAGTTCTTC.

The chain links TRBV11-2 to TRBJ2-5; possibly TRBD2 for D (5 bases). Per the germline V gene, CDR1 is SGHAT and CDR2 is FQNNGV. The V gene lost 5 bases and the J gene lost 5 bases, with 12 bases spanning the gap. The CDR3 runs to 13 residues. CDR3 residues: CASSPLRVETQYF. In DNA form, the CDR3 reads TGTGCCAGCAGCCCCCTGAGGGTCGAGACCCAGTACTTC.

The V call is TRBV2, the J call TRBJ2-5, with no clear D. Germline CDR1 is SNHLY and CDR2 is FYNNEI. V was cut by 3 bases and J by 4 bases, with 12 bases left in between. The CDR3 consists of 14 residues. This CDR3 is CASSDWESGETQYF. DNA for the CDR3: TGTGCCAGCAGTGATTGGGAATCTGGAGAGACCCAGTACTTC.

V gene TRBV9 combines with J gene TRBJ2-3, with 8 bases identical to TRBD2. Germline assignment: CDR1 SGDLS and CDR2 YYNGEE. After removal of 0 bases from V and 5 bases from J, the junction contained 8 bases not matched to a gene. There are 16 residues in the CDR3. CDR3 in amino acids: CASSVESGGRGDTQYF. The CDR3 DNA follows: TGTGCCAGCAGCGTAGAGTCGGGAGGGCGCGGAGATACGCAGTATTTT.

The V and J genes are TRBV10-1 and TRBJ2-1; TRBD2 matches at 9 bases. This CDR3 has 16 amino acids. V gave up 3 bases and J gave up 6 bases; unmatched junction bases: 9. Germline values: CDR1 WNHNN, CDR2 SYGVQD (reference sequence). In DNA form, the CDR3 reads TGCGCCAGCAGTGACCAAGGACTAGCGAGATCCAATGAGCAGTTCTTC. Translation gives CASSDQGLARSNEQFF.

The chain has TRBV2 and TRBJ2-2, with 7 bases matching TRBD2. Losses at the gene ends were 4 bases for V and 6 bases for J; bases not matched to a gene: 8. There are 15 residues in the CDR3. Germline-derived CDR1 and CDR2 are SNHLY and FYNNEI. The CDR3 coding sequence is TGTGCCAGCAGTGTGGGGACTACAAGGGCCGGGGAGCTGTTTTTT. This codes for CASSVGTTRAGELFF.

The rearrangement uses TRBV11-2 and TRBJ2-1; weak D call: TRBD2 (5 bases). Germline CDR1 reads SGHAT; CDR2 reads FQNNGV. The CDR3 is made up of 15 amino acids. V was trimmed by 4 bases and J by 4 bases, leaving 14 bases between them. The CDR3 coding sequence is TGTGCCAGCAGCTCGACTACATTCCCTTACAATGAGCAGTTCTTC. It translates to CASSSTTFPYNEQFF.

This clone is a singleton in its sample. The rearrangement links TRBV7-2 to TRBJ2-1; D not resolved. Germline lookup yields CDR1 SGHTA and CDR2 FQGNSA. CDR3 length equals 12 residues. V was cut by 6 bases and J by 12 bases, with 15 bases left in between. CDR3 residues: CASSPFTGPQFF. CDR3 bases: TGTGCCAGCAGTCCATTCACCGGGCCGCAGTTCTTC. Supplemented by reference TRBV7-2 and TRBJ2-1, the full variable domain reads GAGVSQSPSNKVTEKGKDVELRCDPISGHTALYWYRQSLGQGLEFLIYFQGNSAPDKSGLPSDRFSAERTGGSVSTLTIQRTQQEDSAVYLCASSPFTGPQFFGPGTRLTVL.

The J gene is TRBJ2-7, the V gene TRBV10-3; the D gene is possibly TRBD2 (6 bases). CDR3 length: 14 amino acids. Trimming removed 9 bases from V and 6 bases from J, with 21 bases in between. CDR1 and CDR2 (germline): ENHRY, SYGVKD. The CDR3 sequence: CAMGDPRLVGEQYF. CDR3 bases: TGTGCCATGGGGGACCCAAGACTAGTCGGCGAGCAGTACTTC.

The V gene is TRBV4-3, the J gene TRBJ2-2, with D tentatively TRBD2 (5 bases). Per germline, CDR1 LGHNA and CDR2 YSLEER. The CDR3 contains 18 residues. The ends were cut back, 1 base at V and 2 bases at J, with 17 bases in the middle. CDR3 sequence: CASSQVRGSRSNTGELFF. In DNA form, the CDR3 reads TGCGCCAGCAGCCAAGTAAGAGGGAGCAGGAGTAACACCGGGGAGCTGTTTTTT.

The chain couples TRBV4-3 to TRBJ2-3; D unclear. Germline loops: CDR1 LGHNA, CDR2 YSLEER. The CDR3 has 14 residues. V was clipped by 0 bases and J by 0 bases, with 4 bases between them. CDR3 loop: CASSQDTSTDTQYF. As DNA, the CDR3 is TGCGCCAGCAGCCAAGATACTAGCACAGATACGCAGTATTTT.

CDR3 sequence reads: CASSESARQDMNTEAFF. The CDR3 nucleotides are TGCGCCAGCAGTGAATCGGCCCGACAGGATATGAACACTGAAGCTTTCTTT. The rearrangement links TRBV10-2 to TRBJ1-1; D possibly corresponds to TRBD1 (6 bases). Trimming pared 3 bases from V and 0 bases from J, leaving 17 bases between. The CDR3 is 17 amino acids. Per germline, CDR1 WSHSY and CDR2 SAAADI.

V is TRBV6-1 and J is TRBJ1-5; D remains unclear. CDR3 length equals 14 residues. In germline, CDR1 is MNHNS, CDR2 SASEGT. Trimming shortened V by 5 bases and J by 8 bases, and 16 bases separated the two germline ends. DNA for the CDR3: TGTGCCAGCAGTACCCAAAACCCGTGGGAGCCCCAGCATTTT. This codes for CASSTQNPWEPQHF.